The clone carrying this TCR beta chain was recorded a few times. Its antigen is still unknown. Each single cDNA molecule received a unique molecular identifier. TCRdb re-called the 5' RACE reads through MiXCR, storing one row per CDR3 protein. Among about 68,000 distinct CDR3 sequences listed, over 9% were seen once. The record originates from a study of early T cells in non-severe SARS-CoV-2 infection. At the level of the study: The sequenced material was bulk RNA from unsorted whole blood, and its chains were unpaired.

Study conclusions and caveats: VDJdb-based matching was biased toward anti-spike CD8 responses and missed private and CD4 specificities.

This CDR3 spans 16 amino acids. Between the trimmed V and J ends, which lost 0 bases and 0 bases, there was a span of 11 bases. The germline V gene has CDR1 MNHEY and CDR2 SVGAGI. This clonotype was obtained from an adult who was a healthcare worker with PCR-confirmed SARS-CoV-2 infection or an uninfected control (not recorded which). The V gene is TRBV6-5, the J gene TRBJ1-1, with D possibly being TRBD1 (6 bases). Material: whole blood. Written as DNA, the CDR3 is TGTGCCAGCAGTTACTCCGGGGCAGGGGTGAACACTGAAGCTTTCTTT. Translated: CASSYSGAGVNTEAFF.